Reported below is one T cell receptor (beta chain). Its antigen is currently not known. No quality values exist for individual bases; no much larger clone is one base distant. Genomic DNA was extracted from sorted cells for sequencing of the TCRbeta CDR3 region. The immunoSEQ Assay was used for sequencing of TCRbeta CDR3 regions. What TCRdb holds here is the immuneACCESS table cut down to in-frame rearrangements. Part of the clones is not present; checked against another copy, under half of the missing clones reflect an unresolved V gene, and the others are unexplained. The sample contains 65,000 to 70,000 clones, 85% to 90% of them found a single time. 6.5% of the sample goes to the ten largest clones. Patients with autoimmune disease history or receiving systemic immunosuppression were excluded from the trial. Peripheral blood for TCR sequencing was collected from all dose cohorts at baseline, on cycle 4 day 1, and on cycle 7 day 1. Samples came from an open-label, multicenter, first-in-human phase I dose-escalation trial of ivuxolimab. Adults with locally advanced or metastatic head and neck squamous cell, hepatocellular, melanoma or renal cell carcinoma were enrolled in the trial. Before TCR sequencing, CD4+ T cells and CD8+ T cells from peripheral blood were sorted into separate populations.

The sample belongs to a study of OX40 agonist ivuxolimab in advanced cancers. Turning to the overall study: Ivuxolimab was a fully human IgG2 agonistic monoclonal antibody targeting the costimulatory receptor OX40 (CD134). Intravenous ivuxolimab was administered to patients every 2 weeks at six dose levels: 0.01, 0.1, 0.3, 1.5, 3 and 10 mg/kg. Of the approximately 53 patients in dose escalation, about 19 had hepatocellular carcinoma, about 15 had melanoma, 9 had renal cell carcinoma and 9 had head and neck cancer. A male proportion of around 83% and a mean age of approximately 62 years, ranging from roughly 20 to 80, were recorded for the dose-escalation cohort. Prior anti-PD-1, anti-PD-L1 or anti-CTLA-4 therapy was permitted, and approximately 42% of dose-escalation patients had received checkpoint inhibitors. Partial responses occurred in three dose-escalation patients: two with cutaneous melanoma and one with hepatocellular carcinoma. The point of sequencing TCRbeta in the periphery was to test whether ivuxolimab changed TCR sequence diversity and drove clonal T-cell expansion. The paper describes the monotherapy dose-escalation part (N ≈ 49 patients) of the phase I trial of ivuxolimab. The paper as a whole reports these results and caveats: At doses of 0.1 to 3.0 mg/kg, clonal expansion of both CD4+ and CD8+ blood T cells was observed from baseline to week 6. On average, CD8+ T cells showed more expanded clones than CD4+ T cells after ivuxolimab. Partial responders in the 0.1-3.0 mg/kg groups had among the lowest normalized peripheral clonal expansion, especially among CD8+ T cells. Which antigens the clonally expanded peripheral T cells were specific for was not determined. Low levels of normalized T-cell clonal expansion were also seen in some patients who did not respond.

Counted from cysteine to phenylalanine, this CDR3 has 13 amino acids. Only the CDR3 part of the read is kept: 39 bases, read in frame from the first base. Trimming takes 6 bases from V and 8 bases from J, and the germline ends sit 14 bases apart. CDR1 is given as SGHDT and CDR2 as YYEEEE, both from the germline V gene. In this chain, TRBV5-6 is recombined with TRBJ2-2; the D gene is perhaps TRBD2, on 5 matching bases. This receptor was obtained from an adult with an advanced solid tumor such as melanoma, head and neck, liver or kidney cancer. Source: CD4+ or CD8+ T cells sorted from blood, taken in a trial of the OX40 agonist ivuxolimab. The CDR3 protein sequence reads: CASTPGNGGELFF. Read as DNA, the sequence is TGTGCCAGCACCCCCGGGAATGGAGGGGAGCTGTTTTTT.